Each of the 29 T cell receptor beta chains below was sequenced from the same sample in a study of regulatory T cells in long-lasting Graves disease. TCR beta libraries were built with iRepertoire HTBI primers and Arm-PCR of CDR3 regions. TCRdb processed the multiplex PCR reads anew with MiXCR; each CDR3 protein has one entry. The table records roughly 450,000 distinct CDR3 sequences, 22% of them present only once. The sample's time point: persistent/refractory GD, antithyroid drugs over 5 years with positive TRAb. From PBMCs, RNA was extracted and then used to make the TCR library. The sample in question was peripheral blood mononuclear cells (PBMCs), obtained when the disease was refractory, from a patient treated with antithyroid drugs. Receptors were obtained from a female donor with Graves disease.

Ten or more counts support this clonotype. The rearrangement joins TRBV12-3 or TRBV12-4 to TRBJ1-6, with D tentatively TRBD1 (6 bases). The CDR3 length is 12 residues. Deletions cut 5 bases from V and 13 bases from J, with 12 bases between. The CDR3 is CASSLRDTPLHF. The CDR3 nucleotides are TGTGCCAGCAGTCTTCGGGACACTCCCCTCCACTTT.

V usage is TRBV20-1 and J usage is TRBJ2-5, with 7 bases identical to TRBD1. V lost 6 bases, J lost 5 bases, and 15 bases stayed unmatched. Germline lookup yields CDR1 DFQATT and CDR2 SNEGSKA (reference sequence). The CDR3 runs 15 residues. The DNA of the CDR3 is TGCAGTGCGAAGATTGGTAGGGGGCGAGGGGAGACCCAGTACTTC. Translation gives CSAKIGRGRGETQYF.

This clonotype was detected ten times or more. CDR3 nucleotide sequence: TGTGCCATCAGGGATCGACAGGGGGAAAATTCACCCCTCCACTTT. Protein: CAIRDRQGENSPLHF. The gene calls are TRBV10-3 and TRBJ1-6, with 9 positions matching TRBD1. This CDR3 has 15 amino acids. Germline-derived CDR1 and CDR2 are ENHRY and SYGVKD. The ends lost 6 bases at V and 7 bases at J; junction bases unmatched: 7.

The table lists this clonotype with a few counts. Here the CDR3 omits its conserved ending phenylalanine or tryptophan, so a read error is the likely source. The gene calls are TRBV6-1 and TRBJ1-1; D ambiguous. Per germline, CDR1 MNHNS and CDR2 SASEGT. With 7 bases removed from V and 1 base from J, the gap between germline ends came to 10 bases. The CDR3 contains 13 residues. As DNA, the CDR3 is TGTGCCAGCATTTTCCGGGGGAACACTGAAGCTTTCCTT. Translating gives CASIFRGNTEAFL.

This clonotype occurred many times. This chain uses TRBV6-1 with TRBJ2-5; 8 positions match TRBD1. Per germline, CDR1 MNHNS and CDR2 SASEGT. CDR3 size: 14 residues. V was clipped by 7 bases and J by 0 bases; unmatched bases: 4. This CDR3 is CASTDRGYQETQYF. CDR3 nucleotides: TGTGCCAGCACCGACAGGGGCTACCAAGAGACCCAGTACTTC.

This clonotype showed up many times. The chain couples TRBV20-1 to TRBJ1-1; tentative D call: TRBD1 (6 bases). V lost 5 bases and J lost 3, with 19 bases in between. CDR1 is DFQATT and CDR2 is SNEGSKA in the germline V gene (reference sequence). The CDR3 spans 15 residues. The CDR3 sequence is CSAFPGTRTYTEAFF. As DNA, the CDR3 is TGCAGTGCTTTCCCCGGGACAAGGACGTACACTGAAGCTTTCTTT.

This sequence joins TRBV28 and TRBJ1-2; D gene uncertain. V lost 5 bases to trimming and J lost 8 bases, with 12 bases between them. Germline lookup yields CDR1 MDHEN and CDR2 SYDVKM. The CDR3 consists of 12 residues. This CDR3 reads CASSKNLNGYTF. In DNA form, the CDR3 reads TGTGCCAGCAGTAAGAACTTGAACGGCTACACCTTC.

The chain carries TRBV27 and TRBJ2-7; a possible D gene is TRBD1 (6 bases). The germline V gene has CDR1 MNHEY and CDR2 SMNVEV (reference sequence). The CDR3 has 14 amino acids. Trimming shortened V by 0 bases and J by 7 bases, and 13 bases separated the two germline ends. CDR3 residues: CASSLSGAPREQYF. The CDR3 bases are TGTGCCAGCAGTTTATCGGGGGCACCACGGGAGCAGTACTTC.

In its sample, this clonotype was seen many times. CDR3 DNA: TGTGCCAGCAGTTTTAGCAATGAGGGCCAATACGAGCAGTACTTC. This encodes CASSFSNEGQYEQYF. The V gene is TRBV28, the J gene TRBJ2-7; maybe TRBD2 (5 bases). The germline V and J ends were trimmed by 3 bases and 4 bases, with 16 bases remaining between them. This CDR3 comprises 15 residues. Germline CDR1 MDHEN, CDR2 SYDVKM.

This clonotype was seen many times. This chain connects TRBV28 to TRBJ1-1; D uncertain. From germline, CDR1 is MDHEN and CDR2 SYDVKM. V was shortened by 3 bases and J by 8 bases, with 13 bases between the two germline ends. The CDR3 is 13 amino acids. The CDR3 is CASSFGSQKEAFF. The CDR3 DNA reads as TGTGCCAGCAGTTTCGGGAGTCAGAAAGAAGCTTTCTTT.

The rearrangement uses TRBV4-3 and TRBJ2-5; 8 positions match TRBD2. CDR3 length equals 15 residues. V dropped 1 base and J dropped 5; count of bases not matched to a gene: 6. CDR1 is LGHNA, CDR2 YSLEER, per germline. CDR3 in amino acids: CASSQGAGVFETQYF. For the CDR3, the DNA is TGCGCCAGCAGCCAAGGAGCGGGAGTTTTCGAGACCCAGTACTTC.

This clonotype was picked up many times. V and J are TRBV11-2 and TRBJ2-2, with D possibly matching TRBD2 (6 bases). CDR1 and CDR2 (germline): SGHAT, FQNNGV. This CDR3 spans 14 amino acids. Deletions cut 1 base from V and 7 bases from J, with 10 bases between. The CDR3 nucleotides are TGTGCCAGCAGCTTAGTCGCGGGGTTCGGGGAGCTGTTTTTT. Its translation: CASSLVAGFGELFF.

This rearrangement joins TRBV7-6 to TRBJ2-7, with D tentatively TRBD1 (6 bases). The V gene's germline CDR1 is SGHVS and CDR2 FNYEAQ. The V end lost 4 bases, the J end lost 0 bases, and 7 bases lay between the germline ends. This CDR3 spans 13 amino acids. The CDR3 loop reads CASSSRGSYEQYF. DNA of the CDR3: TGTGCCAGCAGCTCCAGGGGCTCCTACGAGCAGTACTTC. Full variable domain (missing parts from reference TRBV7-6 and TRBJ2-7): GAGVSQSPRYKVTKRGQDVALRCDPISGHVSLYWYRQALGQGPEFLTYFNYEAQQDKSGLPNDRFSAERPEGSISTLTIQRTEQRDSAMYRCASSSRGSYEQYFGPGTRLTVT.

A word on this clonotype: A read error is likely, as this CDR3 ends without the conserved phenylalanine or tryptophan. V and J are TRBV13 and TRBJ2-7; no clear D. The germline V gene has CDR1 PRHDT and CDR2 FYEKMQ (reference sequence). V shed 1 base and J shed 1 base, with 5 bases lying between them. This CDR3 region has 13 residues. The CDR3 loop reads CASSLDRSYEQYL. For the CDR3, the DNA is TGTGCCAGCAGCTTAGACAGATCCTACGAGCAGTACCTC.

This clonotype has ten or more counts. The chain carries TRBV11-2 and TRBJ1-3; 7 bases align to TRBD1. The junction had 14 bases not matched to a gene; V was cut back by 5 bases and J by 4 bases. Germline V gene sequence: CDR1 SGHAT, CDR2 FQNNGV. CDR3 length: 17 residues. CDR3 sequence (DNA): TGTGCCAGCAGCGTGGGCCAGGGGGGCTTTAAAGGAAACACCATATATTTT. The encoded protein is CASSVGQGGFKGNTIYF.

The V gene is TRBV5-5, the J gene TRBJ1-2; unclear D gene. The CDR3 consists of 12 residues. Trimming took 4 bases from V and 7 from J, leaving 11 bases between them. Germline CDR1 and CDR2: SGHKS and YYEKEE (reference sequence). The CDR3 DNA reads as TGTGCCAGCAGCACCCTACAGACTGGCTACACCTTC. Encoded protein: CASSTLQTGYTF.

The rearrangement uses TRBV10-2 and TRBJ2-5; 11 positions match TRBD2. V gave up 6 bases and J gave up 7 bases; unmatched junction bases: 10. There are 15 residues in the CDR3. Germline values: CDR1 WSHSY, CDR2 SAAADI. Written as DNA, the CDR3 is TGCGCCAGCAGGGATTTAGCGGGGGGGCTAGGGACCCAGTACTTC. Translating it yields CASRDLAGGLGTQYF.

This clonotype was observed many times. The chain is built from TRBV2 and TRBJ2-7; D possibly corresponds to TRBD2 (5 bases). With 3 bases removed from V and 4 bases from J, the gap between germline ends came to 13 bases. Germline CDR1 and CDR2: SNHLY and FYNNEI. CDR3 size: 14 residues. The CDR3 DNA reads TGTGCCAGCAGTGACGGGCCCGGAGGTTACGAGCAGTACTTC. Protein: CASSDGPGGYEQYF.

At least ten counts were recorded for this clonotype. This chain links TRBV27 with TRBJ2-5, with 7 bases aligning to TRBD1. Germline V gives CDR1 MNHEY, CDR2 SMNVEV (reference sequence). The CDR3 extends over 14 amino acids. The ends lost 4 bases at V and 7 bases at J; junction bases unmatched: 9. The CDR3 coding sequence is TGTGCCAGCAGTTCCGACAGGGTGTACGGGACCCAGTACTTC. Translating gives CASSSDRVYGTQYF.

V usage is TRBV5-1 and J usage is TRBJ2-7, with TRBD2 matching over 10 bases. CDR1 and CDR2 from the germline V gene are SGHRS and YFSETQ. V trimming: 2 bases; J trimming: 0 bases; junction bases outside the gene matches: 5. The CDR3 runs 16 residues. This CDR3 is CASSLTGTSASYEQYF. In DNA form, the CDR3 reads TGCGCCAGCAGCTTAACCGGGACTAGCGCCTCCTACGAGCAGTACTTC.

A few counts support this clonotype. V and J are TRBV25-1 and TRBJ2-2, with 10 bases aligning to TRBD1. The germline gives CDR1 MGHDK, CDR2 SYGVNS. CDR3 length equals 15 residues. V lost 7 bases, J lost 2 bases, and 4 bases stayed unmatched. The CDR3 DNA sequence: TGTGCCAGCAATGGACAGGGGGGTAACACCGGGGAGCTGTTTTTT. Translation gives CASNGQGGNTGELFF.

This clonotype was counted only a few times. The genes are TRBV19 and TRBJ2-5; 7 bases match TRBD1. The CDR3 length is 14 residues. Germline values: CDR1 LNHDA, CDR2 SQIVND (reference sequence). V gave up 8 bases and J gave up 3 bases; unmatched junction bases: 9. The CDR3 nucleotides are TGTGCCAGTTCAATCCAGGGGGTGGAAGAGACCCAGTACTTC. Translation gives CASSIQGVEETQYF.

The V and J genes are TRBV7-3 and TRBJ2-1; 10 nucleotides agree with TRBD2. Per the germline V gene, CDR1 is SGHTA and CDR2 is FQGTGA. This CDR3 comprises 16 residues. Losses at the gene ends were 4 bases for V and 4 bases for J; bases not matched to a gene: 7. The CDR3 DNA is TGTGCCAGCAGCTCCCTTGGTAGCGGGGGGTACAATGAGCAGTTCTTC. Translating it yields CASSSLGSGGYNEQFF.

V usage is TRBV3-1 and J usage is TRBJ1-1; 8 bases align to TRBD1. CDR3 length equals 17 residues. CDR1 LGHDT and CDR2 YNNKEL come from the germline V gene (reference sequence). Unmatched junction bases numbered 12, after V lost 1 base and J lost 5 bases. The CDR3 DNA reads TGTGCCAGCAGCCAAGTAATCTCAGGGGGCCTCGGTACTGAAGCTTTCTTT. Amino acid sequence: CASSQVISGGLGTEAFF.

This clonotype was counted between two and nine times. The CDR3 region has the DNA TGTGCCAGCATGGGACAGAAGAACACCGGGGAGCTGTTTTTT. Residues: CASMGQKNTGELFF. The V gene is TRBV6-1, the J gene TRBJ2-2; 7 positions match TRBD1. CDR3 length: 14 amino acids. Germline loops: CDR1 MNHNS, CDR2 SASEGT. V trimming: 7 bases; J trimming: 1 base; junction bases outside the gene matches: 3.

The chain recombines TRBV30 with TRBJ1-2; D not certain. V was cut by 0 bases and J by 8 bases, with 10 bases left in between. The CDR3 is 12 residues long. Germline CDR1 and CDR2: GTSNPN and SVGIG (reference sequence). CDR3 region: CAWSVLNKGYTF. The CDR3 DNA is TGTGCCTGGAGTGTATTAAATAAGGGCTACACCTTC. The full variable domain, rest sourced from reference TRBV30 and TRBJ1-2, is SQTIHQWPATLVQPVGSPLSLECTVEGTSNPNLYWYRQAAGRGLQLLFYSVGIGQISSEVPQNLSASRPQDRQFILSSKKLLLSDSGFYLCAWSVLNKGYTFGSGTRLTVV.

This clonotype was detected a few times. The V and J genes are TRBV30 and TRBJ1-6; 10 bases align to TRBD1. Germline CDR1 reads GTSNPN; CDR2 reads SVGIG (reference sequence). The CDR3 sequence is 15 residues long. After removal of 3 bases from V and 9 bases from J, the junction contained 8 bases not matched to a gene. Here the CDR3 DNA reads TGTGCCTGGAGAACACCGACAGGGGGCCTTTCACCCCTCCACTTT. It is translated as CAWRTPTGGLSPLHF.

This clonotype was detected a few times. This chain links TRBV19 with TRBJ2-7; 7 nucleotides agree with TRBD2. V shed 3 bases, J shed 5 bases, and the junction held 10 bases outside the gene matches. The CDR3 is made up of 15 amino acids. Germline V gene sequence: CDR1 LNHDA, CDR2 SQIVND (reference sequence). CDR3 DNA sequence: TGTGCCAGTAGTATTTGGGAGGGTACAGCTAACGAGCAGTACTTC. It specifies CASSIWEGTANEQYF.

This clonotype was picked up a small number of times. The chain recombines TRBV12-3 or TRBV12-4 with TRBJ1-1; TRBD1 might be the D (6 bases). The V end lost 3 bases, the J end lost 1 base, and 15 bases lay between the germline ends. This CDR3 has 16 residues. CDR3 bases: TGTGCCAGCAGTTTCTCAGGGGCTCGGGGGAACACTGAAGCTTTCTTT. This codes for CASSFSGARGNTEAFF.